The sequence of this T cell receptor beta chain was determined in a study of PD-L1 blockade in urothelial cancer. Across the study: Bladder-origin urothelial cancer in males described about 85% of the roughly 30 patients.

The assay was immunoSEQ multiplex PCR, and TCRdb's table has in-frame clones only and misses some. The sample has roughly 56,000 clones, about 80% seen once. This clone was observed a handful of times. The sample in question was PBMCs, obtained around atezolizumab (anti-PD-L1) treatment. This TCR was recovered from a man in his sixties or seventies with urothelial cancer.

Here the CDR3 DNA reads TGTGCCAGCAGCCAAGAGGCCGGGAGATCCACAGATACGCAGTATTTT. Amino acid sequence: CASSQEAGRSTDTQYF. V usage is TRBV4-2 and J usage is TRBJ2-3, with D perhaps matching TRBD2 (6 bases). V was shortened by 0 bases and J by 2 bases, with 12 bases between the two germline ends. The germline V gene has CDR1 LGHNA and CDR2 YNFKEQ. This CDR3 is 16 amino acids long.